This T cell receptor beta chain was recovered during a study of blood T cells in healthy people across ages. The V and J ends lost 9 bases and 3 bases respectively, with 21 bases between them. CDR1 KGHDR and CDR2 SFDVKD come from the germline V gene. This CDR3 contains 16 residues. A sample-barcoded 5' primer and a J-beta primer mix were used in a second PCR of about 7 to 12 cycles. TCRdb re-called the 5' RACE reads through MiXCR, storing one row per CDR3 protein. The sample includes around 700,000 distinct CDR3 sequences, around 25% of them seen just once. This clonotype appeared a single time. This same sample was also taken into another study, of T cells of mothers and their children.

The chain has TRBV24-1 and TRBJ2-3, with TRBD2 as a possible D gene (6 bases). Sequencing was performed on blood. The source is a boy younger than 18 in good health. DNA of the CDR3: TGTGCCACCCGGGAGATATGGAGTCTATGTACAGATACGCAGTATTTT. It is translated as CATREIWSLCTDTQYF.